These T cell receptor beta chains were read from a single sample in a study of T cell changes during pregnancy in multiple sclerosis. Only in-frame clones appear in the TCRdb table, and some are missing; sequencing was by immunoSEQ multiplex PCR. The sample consists of some 80,000 clones, around 96% of them appearing once. This specimen was peripheral blood, taken in the second trimester of pregnancy. These receptors were taken from a female donor with multiple sclerosis, enrolled in a pregnancy study. Both conserved end residues are part of each CDR3. Each record gives: J gene, CDR3 length, clone size, V gene, D gene, CDR3 DNA, CDR3 protein. The D gene is left open where the match is weak. Not every row has a clone size; where given, it reads once, few, many or a size class.

TRBJ1-4 14 . TRBV5-4 . TGTGCCAGCAGCTCGGACAGCTTTAATGAAAAACTGTTTTTT CASSSDSFNEKLFF
TRBJ2-7 11 . TRBV2 . TGTGCCAGCGAGTTTTCCTACGAGCAGTACTTC CASEFSYEQYF
TRBJ2-5 15 . TRBV28 . TGTGCCAGCAGTATCCGGGCCCTTGGGGGAGGGACCCAGTACTTC CASSIRALGGGTQYF
TRBJ2-3 14 . TRBV6-6 TRBD2 TGTGCCAGCGGACTAGCGGGAGAGGCAGATACGCAGTATTTT CASGLAGEADTQYF
TRBJ2-1 12 . TRBV30 . TGTGCCTGGAGTACCCCTAGCGATGAGCAGTTCTTC CAWSTPSDEQFF
TRBJ1-1 14 . TRBV10-3 TRBD1 TGTGCCATCAGGAGACAGGGAGAGAACACTGAAGCTTTCTTT CAIRRQGENTEAFF
TRBJ2-3 13 . TRBV27 . TGTGCCAGCAGTCTCTCAGGGGTGGATACGCAGTATTTT CASSLSGVDTQYF
TRBJ2-1 12 . TRBV27 TRBD1 TGTGCCAGCAGCAGGGGGACGGATGAGCAGTTCTTC CASSRGTDEQFF
TRBJ2-7 15 . TRBV11-1 . TGTGCCAGCAGCTATGGACGGTTCGGGGGAGTCGAGCAGTACTTC CASSYGRFGGVEQYF
TRBJ2-3 16 once TRBV7-7 TRBD1 TGTGCCAGCAGCAAAGGAGGGACAGGGGTAAAAGATACGCAGTATTTT CASSKGGTGVKDTQYF
TRBJ1-2 10 . TRBV27 . TGTGCCAGTCAGGGTTACGGCTACACCTTC CASQGYGYTF
TRBJ1-1 14 . TRBV7-2 . TGTGCCAGCAGCTTAGTATTGTCAGGAAATGAAGCTTTCTTT CASSLVLSGNEAFF
TRBJ2-4 12 . TRBV29-1 . TGCAGCGTTGAAGTGGGGGGAGGCATTCAGTACTTC CSVEVGGGIQYF
TRBJ2-3 17 . TRBV4-2 TRBD2 TGTGCCAGCAGCCAAGCACCGGGACTAGCGGGAGAAGATACGCAGTATTTT CASSQAPGLAGEDTQYF
TRBJ2-7 16 . TRBV7-9 TRBD2 TGTGCCAGCAGCATAGCTCGTAGCGGGAGTTTTTACGAGCAGTACTTC CASSIARSGSFYEQYF
TRBJ2-7 14 . TRBV7-2 . TGTGCCAGCAGCTTAAATTCAAGGGGCTACGAGCAGTACTTC CASSLNSRGYEQYF
TRBJ2-6 18 . TRBV5-4 TRBD1 TGTGCCAGCAGCTTCGGGACAGCCGCCCGGGTAGGGGCCAACGTCCTGACTTTC CASSFGTAARVGANVLTF
TRBJ1-2 15 . TRBV5-1 TRBD1 TGCGCCAGCAGCCCCAGGACAGGGGGTAAAAGAAAGTGCACCTTC CASSPRTGGKRKCTF
TRBJ2-2 17 . TRBV2 TRBD2 TGTGCCAGCAGTGAAGCAAGGGCGGGAGTACTGACCGGGGAGCTGTTTTTT CASSEARAGVLTGELFF
TRBJ2-5 14 once TRBV2 . TGTGCCAGCAGTGAAGGGAGATACCAAGAGACCCAGTACTTC CASSEGRYQETQYF